The TCR beta chain described here comes from a study of T cells in Graves' hyperthyroidism and ophthalmopathy (dated by TCRdb to the late 2010s). About the investigation overall: Peripheral blood samples were taken at the time of initial diagnosis, prior to any treatment. After blood sampling, hyperthyroidism patients were treated with methimazole at a starting dose of 30 mg daily, and ophthalmopathy patients were treated with high-dose intravenous methylprednisolone. Prospective prediction of ophthalmopathy was tested in an independent validation cohort of about 19 hyperthyroidism patients and 17 patients who later progressed to ophthalmopathy. The paper reports TCR Vbeta CDR3 sequencing of approximately 130 peripheral blood samples: 43 ophthalmopathy, about 75 hyperthyroidism and approximately 17 progressor patients. TCR V-J signatures able to tell the groups apart were searched for in a discovery cohort of approximately 95 patients, of whom 43 had Graves' ophthalmopathy and 55 to 65 had stable Graves' hyperthyroidism. The approximately 100 discovery patients were randomly split 7:3 into training and test sets. The study also compared thyroid tissue and blood T-cell repertoires from five or six Graves' hyperthyroidism patients.

This clonotype has at least ten counts. Its antigen is still unknown. No quality values exist for individual bases; no much larger clone is one base distant. Counted from cysteine to phenylalanine, this CDR3 has 15 amino acids. The sequence is cut down to CDR3 DNA, 45 bases in frame from base 1. From the germline V gene (reference sequence), CDR1 is DFQATT and CDR2 is SNEGSKA. At the junction V is shortened by 0 bases and J by 1 base, with 13 bases in between. General conclusions and limits of the study: A 13 V-J signature model separated ophthalmopathy from stable hyperthyroidism, with around 91% sensitivity and roughly 84% specificity in cross-validation and 80%/75% in testing. Sample size was not statistically predetermined, and investigators were not blinded to group allocation. In validation, progression to ophthalmopathy was predicted by the model with approximately 67% sensitivity and under 85% specificity, a median of 6.5 months before onset. Most expanded thyroid clonotypes (frequency above 0.001) were also detected in blood, suggesting blood repertoires may reflect thyroid immune responses.

Hyperthyroidism patients were newly diagnosed, with disease duration under 2 months, and aged 18 to 65 years. Any patient with an uncontrolled infection, another autoimmune disease, pregnancy or lactation was excluded. Diagnoses were based on clinical symptoms, serum thyroxine and TRAb, thyroid ultrasound and orbital computed tomography. For progressor patients, blood was drawn at the first diagnosis of hyperthyroidism, before any ophthalmopathy symptoms had appeared. Ficoll-Paque density gradient centrifugation was used to isolate PBMCs from around 10 ml of fresh peripheral blood. Progressor patients were initially diagnosed with Graves' hyperthyroidism and developed ophthalmopathy during follow-up. Total RNA was extracted with Trizol reagent, and quality was checked on an Agilent 2100 Bioanalyzer. The TCR beta CDR3 regions were amplified from RNA transcripts. The TCR CDR3 was subjected to a first round of RT-PCR using the HTBI primer set and the Qiagen OneStep RT-PCR kit. Libraries were constructed in a second round of multiplex PCR, after which size selection and purification were carried out. Sequencing of the libraries was done on an Illumina HiSeq2000 using paired-end 100 bp reads. In the original analysis: Raw data were processed with SOAPnuke, discarding reads with adapters, uncalled bases, mean Phred below 15, or no exact constant-primer or identifier match. High-quality paired reads were merged with COPE v1.2.5, and unique nucleotide sequences were defined as clonotypes. Clonotypes were aligned to IMGT TRBV, TRBD and TRBJ reference segments using MiTCR v1.1. The analysis included only V-J combinations with a frequency above 0.0001, which together covered approximately 99% of the repertoires. The TCS score was defined as F50 (clonal expansion) divided by E x V (chaos), with BLOSUM62-based TCRdist calculated between CDR3 peptides within each V-J. Welch's t-statistics and random forest reduced 450 to 600 V-J features to 13, which were used in a naive Bayes classifier (R e1071). TCRdb handled the public reads itself, with Q25 trimming in fastp and clone calling in MiXCR, and kept productive beta chains. Each entry is one CDR3 protein sequence, shown with its most common DNA and genes. TCRdb's processing, not the authors' own work, is the source of the V and J calls. In all, the sample holds around 380,000 distinct CDR3 sequences, and roughly 14% of those were seen once. About a fifth of the sample comes from the top ten.

In this chain, TRBV20-1 is recombined with TRBJ2-7; tentative D gene TRBD2, with 6 bases matching. The material sequenced was blood. The sequence derives from a man aged 25 to 40 with Graves' hyperthyroidism that later progressed to Graves' ophthalmopathy. The DNA is as follows: TGCAGTGCTAGAGATCCAGCGGGCGCTTCCTACGAGCAGTACTTC. It translates as CSARDPAGASYEQYF.